What follows describes a single T cell receptor beta chain. Germline V gene lookup returns CDR1 SGHRS and CDR2 YFSETQ. Between the trimmed V and J ends, which lost 0 bases and 4 bases, there was a span of 14 bases. CDR3 length: 16 amino acids. The data stem from a study of cytomegalovirus exposure and HLA in healthy donors. Produced via immunoSEQ multiplex PCR; TCRdb's table is partial and in-frame only. The sample gives about 330,000 clones, around 90% of which show up once; about 1% is in the top ten. The sequence derives from a woman aged 25 to 39 in good health and CMV-seropositive. The J gene is TRBJ1-3, the V gene TRBV5-1, with D hard to call. The sample taken for sequencing was PBMCs. The CDR3 reads CASSLEQLPSGNTIYF. DNA of the CDR3: TGCGCCAGCAGCTTGGAACAGTTACCTTCCGGAAACACCATATATTTT.